This T cell receptor beta chain is drawn from a study of blood T cell repertoires in COVID-19. The CDR3 totals 14 residues. The V and J ends lost 4 bases and 0 bases respectively, with 9 bases between them. CDR1 LNHDA and CDR2 SQIVND come from the germline V gene (reference sequence). Profiling relied on immunoSEQ multiplex PCR, and the TCRdb table lists in-frame clones only, not all of them. This sample has 200,000 to 300,000 clones, with 88% found just once. The receptor comes from a woman aged 40 to 55 who had recovered from COVID-19. This sequence joins TRBV19 and TRBJ1-1; unclear D gene. The material sequenced was peripheral blood. The CDR3 protein is CASSTSVMNTEAFF. CDR3 coding DNA: TGTGCCAGTAGTACGTCGGTTATGAACACTGAAGCTTTCTTT.